Listed here is a single TCR beta chain. Its antigen is not known. This sample was taken from a study of cytomegalovirus exposure and HLA in healthy donors. In the study overall: From donors who were HLA-typed, an early data release held 80 million to 95 million unique TCRs.

Findings and limits, study-wide: Segments of the TCR beta V type were, in most cases, productive about 87% or about 30% of the time in an earlier analysis.

The PCR had 60 Vbeta and 13 Jbeta primers. The assay was immunoSEQ multiplex PCR, and TCRdb's table has in-frame clones only and misses some. In all, the sample yields around 76,000 clones. The CDR3 covers 15 residues. Germline V gene sequence: CDR1 SGHTA, CDR2 FQGNSA. The germline V and J ends were trimmed by 4 bases and 0 bases, with 12 bases remaining between them. J is TRBJ1-1 and V is TRBV7-2; D perhaps matches TRBD1 (6 bases). This sequence was found in a boy aged 5-17 years in good health and CMV-seronegative. The specimen sequenced was PBMCs. The CDR3 here is CASSSPQGMNTEAFF. CDR3 nucleotide sequence: TGTGCCAGCAGCTCTCCGCAGGGGATGAACACTGAAGCTTTCTTT.